These 22 T cell receptor beta chains were all obtained from the same sample, sequenced in a study of blood T cell repertoires in COVID-19 (dated by TCRdb to the early 2020s). Receptor amplification or capture employed the immunoSEQ multiplex PCR assay. Drawn from immuneACCESS, this table holds only the in-frame rearrangements with V and J called that TCRdb kept. Clones are partly lost; checked studies trace under half to an unresolved V gene and leave the rest unexplained. For this sample there are roughly 69,000 clones; about 76% appear just once. The ten biggest clones cover 5% to 5.5% of the sample. Source material: peripheral blood. These receptor sequences come from a human donor in a cohort sampled during active COVID-19.

This clone occurred once. The chain is built from TRBV2 and TRBJ2-2; 8 bases are a match to TRBD1. The CDR3 covers 15 residues. V was clipped by 6 bases and J by 5 bases; unmatched bases: 8. Germline values: CDR1 SNHLY, CDR2 FYNNEI. DNA of the CDR3: TGTGCCAGCAGGGGGACAGGCTTGACGACCGGGGAGCTGTTTTTT. Protein: CASRGTGLTTGELFF.

The genes are TRBV6-5 and TRBJ1-4, with 9 bases lining up with TRBD1. Germline V gene sequence: CDR1 MNHEY, CDR2 SVGAGI. The CDR3 sequence is 15 residues long. J was trimmed by 2 bases and V by 6 bases; bases with no gene match: 4. CDR3: CASRSQGATNEKLFF. The CDR3 DNA reads as TGTGCCAGCAGATCACAGGGGGCCACTAATGAAAAACTGTTTTTT.

This chain connects TRBV7-8 to TRBJ2-5; no reliable D call. The CDR3 spans 12 residues. Germline V lookup: CDR1 SGHVS, CDR2 FQNEAQ. V was trimmed by 3 bases and J by 5 bases, leaving 7 bases between them. The DNA for the CDR3 is TGTGCCAGCAGCTTCCGTCCCGAGACCCAGTACTTC. Translating gives CASSFRPETQYF.

The chain joins TRBV2 to TRBJ1-5; maybe TRBD1 (6 bases). The CDR3 has 14 amino acids. Germline CDR1 is SNHLY and CDR2 is FYNNEI. The V gene lost 1 base and the J gene lost 2 bases, with 6 bases spanning the gap. The CDR3 nucleotides are TGTGCCAGCAGTGAAGACAGGGGCAATCAGCCCCAGCATTTT. It translates to CASSEDRGNQPQHF.

This clone has at least ten counts. This chain links TRBV3-1 (or the pseudogene TRBV3-2) with TRBJ2-1; TRBD2 aligns across 7 bases. The junction had 11 bases not matched to a gene; V was cut back by 5 bases and J by 4 bases. CDR1 is LGHDT and CDR2 is YNNKEL in the germline V gene (reference sequence). This CDR3 is built from 16 residues. The CDR3 loop reads CASSWGGDPFYNEQFF. CDR3 nucleotide sequence: TGTGCCAGCAGCTGGGGGGGGGACCCTTTTTACAATGAGCAGTTCTTC.

This chain links TRBV29-1 with TRBJ2-1; 12 nucleotides match TRBD2. The V gene end was trimmed by 8 bases and the J gene end by 2 bases; junction bases not matched to a gene: 10. This CDR3 has 16 amino acids. Per germline, CDR1 SQVTM and CDR2 ANQGSEA. CDR3 DNA sequence: TGCAGCTTAGAGGGGCGACTAGCGGGGGCCTACAATGAGCAGTTCTTC. This encodes CSLEGRLAGAYNEQFF.

This clone was recorded a few times. The chain joins TRBV6-5 to TRBJ1-2; D uncertain. Looked up from germline, CDR1 is MNHEY and CDR2 is SVGAGI. V was cut by 7 bases and J by 8 bases, with 17 bases left in between. The CDR3 totals 13 residues. CDR3 in amino acids: CASKESLLFGYTF. The CDR3 nucleotides read TGTGCCAGCAAGGAGTCTCTGCTCTTCGGCTACACCTTC.

CDR3 protein: CASSPGSYEQYF. The CDR3 DNA sequence: TGTGCCAGCAGTCCCGGCTCCTACGAGCAGTACTTC. V gene TRBV6-5 combines with J gene TRBJ2-7; no firm D call. CDR3 size: 12 residues. In germline, CDR1 is MNHEY, CDR2 SVGAGI. V lost 5 bases and J lost 0, with 5 bases in between.

This chain uses TRBV19 with TRBJ2-3; 10 positions match TRBD2. V shed 5 bases and J 5 bases; nucleotides not matched to a gene: 10. The CDR3 contains 16 residues. Germline V gives CDR1 LNHDA, CDR2 SQIVND (reference sequence). CDR3 sequence reads: CASSGRSGGALDTQYF. CDR3 DNA: TGTGCCAGTAGTGGACGAAGCGGGGGGGCCTTAGATACGCAGTATTTT.

V usage is TRBV30 and J usage is TRBJ2-7; 9 bases line up with TRBD1. The CDR3 is made up of 12 amino acids. The germline CDR1 and CDR2 sequences are GTSNPN and SVGIG (reference sequence). J gave up 1 base and V 5 bases, and 0 bases lay outside the gene matches. The CDR3 reads CAWDRGSYEQYF. CDR3 DNA sequence: TGTGCCTGGGACAGGGGGTCCTACGAGCAGTACTTC.

The chain links TRBV11-2 to TRBJ2-7; 9 bases are shared with TRBD1. Germline loops: CDR1 SGHAT, CDR2 FQNNGV. This CDR3 comprises 15 residues. Trimming removed 5 bases from V and 6 bases from J; junction bases left unmatched: 11. The CDR3 DNA follows: TGTGCCAGCAGCCGGGCTACGGGACAGGGTGGCGAGCAGTACTTC. It translates to CASSRATGQGGEQYF.

This chain joins TRBV6-5 and TRBJ2-3; a possible D gene is TRBD2 (5 bases). Between the trimmed V and J ends, which lost 6 bases and 6 bases, there was a span of 10 bases. Germline V CDR1 and CDR2: MNHEY, SVGAGI. The CDR3 is 12 residues long. In DNA form, the CDR3 reads TGTGCCAGCAGAGGCACTAGGGATACGCAGTATTTT. Its protein product is CASRGTRDTQYF.

This rearrangement joins TRBV25-1 to TRBJ1-3; 9 nucleotides match TRBD1. With 3 bases clipped from V and 3 bases from J, the junction kept 6 bases outside the gene matches. This CDR3 contains 16 residues. Germline V gene data show CDR1 as MGHDK and CDR2 as SYGVNS. In DNA form, the CDR3 reads TGTGCCAGCAGTGATCGGGACAGGGTGTATGGAAACACCATATATTTT. It encodes CASSDRDRVYGNTIYF.

This chain uses TRBV7-9 with TRBJ2-3; perhaps TRBD2 as D (7 bases). With 7 bases removed from V and 3 bases from J, the gap between germline ends came to 23 bases. Germline V gene data show CDR1 as SEHNR and CDR2 as FQNEAQ (reference sequence). This CDR3 contains 17 residues. Here the CDR3 reads CASTFPSRGGGTDTQYF. The CDR3 DNA is TGTGCCAGCACCTTCCCCTCTAGGGGGGGCGGGACAGATACGCAGTATTTT. The full variable domain, with the rest looked up from reference TRBV7-9 and TRBJ2-3, is DTGVSQNPRHKITKRGQNVTFRCDPISEHNRLYWYRQTLGQGPEFLTYFQNEAQLEKSRLLSDRFSAERPKGSFSTLEIQRTEQGDSAMYLCASTFPSRGGGTDTQYFGPGTRLTVL.

This clone was seen more than once but under ten times. The chain couples TRBV6-6 to TRBJ2-1, with D maybe TRBD2 (5 bases). V was pared by 2 bases and J by 8 bases, with 7 bases between. CDR1 and CDR2 from the germline V gene are MNHNY and SVGAGI (reference sequence). The CDR3 is 12 residues long. CDR3 sequence: CASSYARDEQFF. The CDR3 nucleotides are TGTGCCAGCAGTTACGCGAGGGATGAGCAGTTCTTC.

CDR3 in DNA: TGCGCCAGCAGTGAGTCACTTAATCAGCCCCAGCATTTT. Translated, it gives CASSESLNQPQHF. The chain uses TRBV10-1 and TRBJ1-5; D not resolved. Trimming removed 0 bases from V and 4 bases from J, with 4 bases in between. Germline V gene sequence: CDR1 WNHNN, CDR2 SYGVQD (reference sequence). CDR3 length: 13 amino acids.

The chain combines TRBV5-6 with TRBJ2-2, with unresolved D. This CDR3 contains 13 residues. The V gene's germline CDR1 is SGHDT and CDR2 YYEEEE. Trimming cost V 4 bases and J 6 bases, with 10 bases left between them. Here the CDR3 DNA reads TGTGCCAGCAGCCCTGGAGTCCCCGGGGAGCTGTTTTTT. Its protein product is CASSPGVPGELFF.

The genes are TRBV12-3 or TRBV12-4 and TRBJ1-5; tentative D call: TRBD1 (5 bases). Trimming left V 4 bases short and J 8 bases short, with 12 bases between. CDR3 length: 13 residues. The CDR3 loop reads CASSSPWGEPQHF. The DNA of the CDR3 is TGTGCCAGCAGTTCCCCGTGGGGGGAGCCCCAGCATTTT.

The chain joins TRBV6-5 to TRBJ2-1, with 8 bases aligning to TRBD2. The CDR3 runs to 15 residues. The germline V gene encodes CDR1 MNHEY and CDR2 SVGAGI. V lost 2 bases to trimming and J lost 7 bases; unmatched junction nucleotides: 7. The CDR3 spells CASSYRSSGGNEQFF. The DNA of the CDR3 is TGTGCCAGCAGTTACAGGTCAAGCGGGGGTAATGAGCAGTTCTTC.

The chain has TRBV5-1 and TRBJ1-4; 8 bases line up with TRBD1. CDR1 is SGHRS, CDR2 YFSETQ, per germline. CDR3 length equals 14 residues. Trimming at V came to 4 bases and at J to 5 bases, leaving 4 bases not matched to a gene. DNA of the CDR3: TGCGCCAGCAGCGTGGGACAGGCAAATGAAAAACTGTTTTTT. It encodes CASSVGQANEKLFF. Full variable domain (rest looked up from reference TRBV5-1 and TRBJ1-4): KAGVTQTPRYLIKTRGQQVTLSCSPISGHRSVSWYQQTPGQGLQFLFEYFSETQRNKGNFPGRFSGRQFSNSRSEMNVSTLELGDSALYLCASSVGQANEKLFFGSGTQLSVL.

The CDR3 region is CASSVEPSVKYNEQFF. The CDR3 region has the DNA TGTGCCAGCAGCGTAGAGCCTAGCGTGAAGTACAATGAGCAGTTCTTC. This chain uses TRBV9 with TRBJ2-1; D is perhaps TRBD2 (6 bases). Germline CDR1 is SGDLS and CDR2 is YYNGEE. V was clipped by 0 bases and J by 4 bases, with 14 bases between them. This CDR3 region has 16 residues.

CDR3 residues: CASNIRGGYNEQFF. DNA of the CDR3: TGTGCCAGCAATATAAGGGGAGGCTACAATGAGCAGTTCTTC. The gene calls are TRBV2 and TRBJ2-1; possible D gene TRBD2, 6 bases. The CDR3 extends over 14 amino acids. Germline V CDR1 and CDR2: SNHLY, FYNNEI. V lost 7 bases to trimming and J lost 3 bases, with 13 bases between them.